This is a list of T cell receptor beta chains from one sample in a study of vaccination and CD4 T cells after COVID-19. Via MiXCR, TCRdb re-called the PCR reads, giving one row per CDR3 protein. The sample has around 4,500 distinct CDR3 sequences, approximately 59% seen once. Their specific antigens are unknown. Sequenced sample: CD4+ T cells from blood, cultured in vitro. These receptors were obtained from a human donor in good health. The CDR3 runs from the conserved cysteine through the conserved F or W. D genes are given only for firm matches. Only part of the rows carry a size: once, few, many, or a class if the clone is expanded.

v_gene	d_gene	abundance	j_gene	CDR3nt	CDR3aa
TRBV12-3/TRBV12-4	-	few	TRBJ1-5	TGTGCCAGCGCTGACAGATTTAGCAATCAGCCCCAGCATTTT	CASADRFSNQPQHF
TRBV6-5	-	-	TRBJ2-1	TGTGCCAGCAGTTACACCGTTGCTTCCTTATACAATGAGCAGTTCTTC	CASSYTVASLYNEQFF
TRBV7-2	-	-	TRBJ1-2	TGTGCCAGCAGCTCGACTAACTATGGCTACACCTTC	CASSSTNYGYTF
TRBV12-5	-	-	TRBJ1-2	TGTGCTAGTGGTTTGACGCCCTCTCCGGCAGATGGCTACACCTTC	CASGLTPSPADGYTF
TRBV18	-	once	TRBJ1-5	TGTGCCAGCTCACCAGGGGGAGGGTACAGCAATCAGCCCCAGCATTTT	CASSPGGGYSNQPQHF
TRBV7-2	-	few	TRBJ1-2	TGTGCCAGCAGCGGGCAGCTTGGGAACTATGGCTACACCTTC	CASSGQLGNYGYTF
TRBV6-2/TRBV6-3	-	few	TRBJ1-5	TGTGCCAGCAGCCACTCAACCGAGCCCCAGCATTTT	CASSHSTEPQHF
TRBV29-1	TRBD1	-	TRBJ1-1	TGCAGCGTTAAGACAGGGCTGAACACTGAAGCTTTCTTT	CSVKTGLNTEAFF
TRBV27	TRBD1	-	TRBJ1-1	TGTGCCAGCAGTACGAACAGGGGCCGGGGGGTTGAAGCTTTCTTT	CASSTNRGRGVEAFF
TRBV7-2	-	-	TRBJ2-3	TGTGCCAGCAGCTTCAGACAGTTTTCCACAGATACGCAGTATTTT	CASSFRQFSTDTQYF
TRBV7-2	TRBD1	-	TRBJ1-6	TGTGCCAGCAGCCCATCTGGACAGGACCTATCACCCCTCCACTTT	CASSPSGQDLSPLHF
TRBV5-4	TRBD1	hyperexpanded	TRBJ1-1	TGTGCCAGCAGTCCTCCGGGACAGCTGAACACTGAAGCTTTCTTT	CASSPPGQLNTEAFF
TRBV20-1	TRBD2	few	TRBJ2-1	TGCAGTGCTGGGCCTCAGGGGTTCGGGACTAGGATAGGAAATGAGCAGTTCTTC	CSAGPQGFGTRIGNEQFF
TRBV12-3/TRBV12-4	-	-	TRBJ1-1	TGTGCCAGCAGTTTCAAGTGGGGGGGGTTGACTGAAGCTTTCTTT	CASSFKWGGLTEAFF
TRBV20-1	TRBD1	few	TRBJ1-5	TGCAGTGCGCACTTCCAGGGGGCGCGCAATCAGCCCCAGCATTTT	CSAHFQGARNQPQHF
TRBV9	-	-	TRBJ2-3	TGTGCCAGCAGCGAAGAGGGTGATACGCAGTATTTT	CASSEEGDTQYF
TRBV27	TRBD2	-	TRBJ2-3	TGTGCCAGCAGTTTCGGAGCGGGAGCCGCAGATACGCAGTATTTT	CASSFGAGAADTQYF
TRBV5-1	-	-	TRBJ2-7	TGCGCCAGCAGCCCAGGAAATCTCTACGAGCAGTACTTC	CASSPGNLYEQYF
TRBV7-9	-	few	TRBJ2-3	TGTGCCAGCAAGGCGACAGGATCGCCCACAGATACGCAGTATTTT	CASKATGSPTDTQYF
TRBV28	-	-	TRBJ1-5	TGTGCCAGCAGTTTACCCAGGGCGTCCCATCAGCCCCAGCATTTT	CASSLPRASHQPQHF
TRBV5-6	TRBD2	-	TRBJ2-5	TGTGCCAGCAGCTTGAGCGGGACCCGGGAGACCCAGTACTTC	CASSLSGTRETQYF
TRBV12-3/TRBV12-4	TRBD2	few	TRBJ2-1	TGTGCCAGCAGTTTTAGTAGCGGGACCTACAATGAGCAGTTCTTC	CASSFSSGTYNEQFF
TRBV20-1	TRBD2	few	TRBJ2-2	TGCAGTGCCCTTACTAGCGGGAGGGCAAACGGGGAGCTGTTTTTT	CSALTSGRANGELFF
TRBV7-9	-	-	TRBJ1-4	TGTGCCTCCGACTTGGGCCAGGAAAAACTGTTTTTT	CASDLGQEKLFF
TRBV5-1	-	-	TRBJ1-2	TGCGCCAGCAGCTCGACGCACGGGGCTAACTATGGCTACACCTTC	CASSSTHGANYGYTF
TRBV7-9	-	-	TRBJ2-5	TGTGCCAGCACGACCTCGGAGACCCAGTACTTC	CASTTSETQYF
TRBV11-2	-	-	TRBJ2-5	TGTGCCAGCAGCTCCTATTCGAGGGAGACCCAGTACTTC	CASSSYSRETQYF
TRBV20-1	-	-	TRBJ2-7	TGCAGTGCTAGGTCGGGCGGGCGCGAGCAGTACTTC	CSARSGGREQYF
TRBV20-1	-	-	TRBJ2-1	TGCAGTGCTAGAGGGGTTGAGGGCGGGGCGTTAAATGAGCAGTTCTTC	CSARGVEGGALNEQFF
TRBV11-2	-	-	TRBJ2-3	TGTGCCAGCAGCTCTCCTCGGGGGTCGGATACGCAGTATTTT	CASSSPRGSDTQYF
TRBV6-1	-	-	TRBJ1-2	TGTGCCAGCAGCCGGACGGTCAATTCCAACTATGGCTACACCTTC	CASSRTVNSNYGYTF
TRBV19	-	-	TRBJ1-2	TGTGCCAGTAGTATAAGGCAGGCTCACGGGGATAATGGCTACACCTTC	CASSIRQAHGDNGYTF
TRBV20-1	TRBD2	-	TRBJ2-3	TGCAGTGCTAAGTCGGGGGGATCCACAGATACGCAGTATTTT	CSAKSGGSTDTQYF
TRBV7-2	-	-	TRBJ1-5	TGTGCCAGCAGCTTAGAGGTCGGGGGGGGTTCCCAGCCCCAGCATTTT	CASSLEVGGGSQPQHF
TRBV20-1	TRBD1	-	TRBJ2-7	TGCAGTGCAAACCAAGGAGCGGACAGGGGGCCTCCTTACCAGCGGTTC	CSANQGADRGPPYQRF
TRBV6-2/TRBV6-3	TRBD2	-	TRBJ2-1	TGTGCCAGCAGCTCCTGGACTAGCGGGGGGTATAATGAGCAGTTCTTC	CASSSWTSGGYNEQFF
TRBV4-1	-	once	TRBJ1-2	TGCGCCAGCAGCCAGGGGGGTAACTATGGCTACACCTTC	CASSQGGNYGYTF